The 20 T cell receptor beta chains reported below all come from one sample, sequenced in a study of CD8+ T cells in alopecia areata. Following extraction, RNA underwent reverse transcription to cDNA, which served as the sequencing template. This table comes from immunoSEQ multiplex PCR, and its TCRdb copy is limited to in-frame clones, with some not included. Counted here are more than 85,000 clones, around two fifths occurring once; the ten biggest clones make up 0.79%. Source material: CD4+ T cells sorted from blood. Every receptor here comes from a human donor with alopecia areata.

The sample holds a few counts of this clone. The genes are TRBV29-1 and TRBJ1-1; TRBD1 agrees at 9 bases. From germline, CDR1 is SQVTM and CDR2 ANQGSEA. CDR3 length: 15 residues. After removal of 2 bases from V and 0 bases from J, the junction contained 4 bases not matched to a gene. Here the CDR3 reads CSVEFHRGLNTEAFF. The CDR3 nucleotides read TGCAGCGTTGAATTCCACAGGGGGCTGAACACTGAAGCTTTCTTT.

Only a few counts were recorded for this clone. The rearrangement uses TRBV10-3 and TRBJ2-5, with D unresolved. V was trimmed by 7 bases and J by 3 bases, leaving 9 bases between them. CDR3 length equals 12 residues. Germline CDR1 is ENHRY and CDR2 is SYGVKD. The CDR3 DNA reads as TGTGCCATCAAGAGTGTGGAAGAGACCCAGTACTTC. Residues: CAIKSVEETQYF.

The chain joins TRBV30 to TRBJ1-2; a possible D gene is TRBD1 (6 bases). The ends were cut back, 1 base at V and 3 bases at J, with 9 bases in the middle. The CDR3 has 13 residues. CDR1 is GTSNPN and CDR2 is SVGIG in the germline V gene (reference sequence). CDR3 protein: CAWSGGQHYGYTF. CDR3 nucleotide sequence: TGTGCCTGGAGTGGCGGACAGCACTATGGCTACACCTTC. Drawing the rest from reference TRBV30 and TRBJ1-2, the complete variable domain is SQTIHQWPATLVQPVGSPLSLECTVEGTSNPNLYWYRQAAGRGLQLLFYSVGIGQISSEVPQNLSASRPQDRQFILSSKKLLLSDSGFYLCAWSGGQHYGYTFGSGTRLTVV.

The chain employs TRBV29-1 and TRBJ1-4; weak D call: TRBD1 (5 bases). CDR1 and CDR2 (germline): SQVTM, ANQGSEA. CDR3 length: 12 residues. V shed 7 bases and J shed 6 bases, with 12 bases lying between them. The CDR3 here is CSAWGLDEKLFF. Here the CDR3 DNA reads TGCAGCGCCTGGGGGTTGGATGAAAAACTGTTTTTT.

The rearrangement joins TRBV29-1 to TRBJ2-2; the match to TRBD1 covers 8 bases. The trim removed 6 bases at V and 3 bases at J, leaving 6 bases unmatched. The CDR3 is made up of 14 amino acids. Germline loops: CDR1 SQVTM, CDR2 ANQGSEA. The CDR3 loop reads CSVSGGSHTGELFF. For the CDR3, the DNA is TGCAGCGTCTCAGGGGGCTCACACACCGGGGAGCTGTTTTTT.

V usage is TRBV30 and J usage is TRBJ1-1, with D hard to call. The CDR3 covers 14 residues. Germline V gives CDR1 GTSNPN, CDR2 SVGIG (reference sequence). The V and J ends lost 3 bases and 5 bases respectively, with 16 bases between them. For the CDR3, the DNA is TGTGCCTGGAGCGCCGACATGGTGGCGACTGAAGCTTTCTTT. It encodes CAWSADMVATEAFF.

The CDR3 sequence: CASSRRQGRGYTF. The CDR3 bases are TGTGCCAGCAGCCGAAGACAGGGCAGGGGCTACACCTTC. The chain uses TRBV9 and TRBJ1-2, with 7 bases aligning to TRBD1. J lost 8 bases, V lost 4 bases, and 8 bases had no gene match. Germline V gene data show CDR1 as SGDLS and CDR2 as YYNGEE. This CDR3 is 13 amino acids long.

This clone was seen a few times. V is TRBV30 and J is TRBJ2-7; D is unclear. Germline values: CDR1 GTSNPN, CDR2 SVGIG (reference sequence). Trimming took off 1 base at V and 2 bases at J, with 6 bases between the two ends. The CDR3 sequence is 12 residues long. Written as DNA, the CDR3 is TGTGCCTGGAGTGAGGGCCCCTACGAGCAGTACTTC. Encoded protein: CAWSEGPYEQYF.

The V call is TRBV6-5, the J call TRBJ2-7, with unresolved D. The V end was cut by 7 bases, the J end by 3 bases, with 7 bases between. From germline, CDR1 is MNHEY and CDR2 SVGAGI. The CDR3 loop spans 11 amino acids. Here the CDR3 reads CASTRGYEQYF. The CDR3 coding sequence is TGTGCCAGCACGAGAGGCTACGAGCAGTACTTC.

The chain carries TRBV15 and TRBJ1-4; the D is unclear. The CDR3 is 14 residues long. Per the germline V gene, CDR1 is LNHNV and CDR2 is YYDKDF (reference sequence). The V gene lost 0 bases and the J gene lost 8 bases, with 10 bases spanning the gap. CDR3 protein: CATSRDLGNEKLFF. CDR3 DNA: TGTGCCACCAGCAGAGATCTCGGGAACGAAAAACTGTTTTTT.

CDR3: CSVVTPGGWMSTQYF. CDR3 nucleotide sequence: TGCAGCGTTGTGACCCCGGGAGGCTGGATGAGTACGCAGTATTTT. This chain links TRBV29-1 with TRBJ2-3; TRBD2 matches 7 bases. This CDR3 is 15 amino acids long. The V gene end was trimmed by 4 bases and the J gene end by 8 bases; junction bases not matched to a gene: 15. Germline V gene sequence: CDR1 SQVTM, CDR2 ANQGSEA.

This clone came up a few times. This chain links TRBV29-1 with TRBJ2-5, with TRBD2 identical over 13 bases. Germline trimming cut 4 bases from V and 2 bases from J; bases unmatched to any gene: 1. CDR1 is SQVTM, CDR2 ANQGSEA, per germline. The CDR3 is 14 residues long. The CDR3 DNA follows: TGCAGCGTTGGGGGACTAGCGGGACAAGAGACCCAGTACTTC. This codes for CSVGGLAGQETQYF.

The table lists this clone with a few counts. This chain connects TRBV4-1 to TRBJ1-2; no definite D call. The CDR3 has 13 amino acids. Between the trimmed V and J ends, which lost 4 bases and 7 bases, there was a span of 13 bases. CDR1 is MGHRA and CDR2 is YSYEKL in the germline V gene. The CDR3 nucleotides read TGCGCCAGCAGCCGAGGAGGGTGGTTTGGCTACACCTTC. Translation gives CASSRGGWFGYTF.

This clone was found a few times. The CDR3 DNA reads as TGCAGCGTTCGGGCCCTCTCCTACGAGCAGTACTTC. Encoded protein: CSVRALSYEQYF. The chain has TRBV29-1 and TRBJ2-7; no clear D gene. Trimming shortened V by 5 bases and J by 0 bases, and 8 bases separated the two germline ends. Germline V CDR1 and CDR2: SQVTM, ANQGSEA. The CDR3 has 12 residues.

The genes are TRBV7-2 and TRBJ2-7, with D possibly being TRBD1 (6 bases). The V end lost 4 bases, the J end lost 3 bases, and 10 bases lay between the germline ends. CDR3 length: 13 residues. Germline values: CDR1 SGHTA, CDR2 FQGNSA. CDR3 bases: TGTGCCAGCAGCTGGGACACTCTCTACGAGCAGTACTTC. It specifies CASSWDTLYEQYF.

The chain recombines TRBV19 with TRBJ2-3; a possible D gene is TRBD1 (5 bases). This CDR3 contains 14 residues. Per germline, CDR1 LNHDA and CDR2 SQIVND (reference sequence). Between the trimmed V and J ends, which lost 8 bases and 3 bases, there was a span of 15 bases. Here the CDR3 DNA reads TGTGCCAGTCGCAGGGCACGGTCTACAGATACGCAGTATTTT. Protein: CASRRARSTDTQYF.

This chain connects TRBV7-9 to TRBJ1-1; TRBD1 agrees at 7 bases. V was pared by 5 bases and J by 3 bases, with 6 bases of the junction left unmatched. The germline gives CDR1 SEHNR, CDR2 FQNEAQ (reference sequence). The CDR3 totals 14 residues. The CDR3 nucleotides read TGTGCCAGCAGCGCGACAGGGAAGTACACTGAAGCTTTCTTT. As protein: CASSATGKYTEAFF.

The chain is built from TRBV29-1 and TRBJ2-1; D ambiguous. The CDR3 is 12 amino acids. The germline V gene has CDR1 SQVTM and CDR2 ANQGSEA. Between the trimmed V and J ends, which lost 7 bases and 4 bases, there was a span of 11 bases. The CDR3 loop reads CSATHDYNEQFF. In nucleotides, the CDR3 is TGCAGCGCCACACATGATTACAATGAGCAGTTCTTC.

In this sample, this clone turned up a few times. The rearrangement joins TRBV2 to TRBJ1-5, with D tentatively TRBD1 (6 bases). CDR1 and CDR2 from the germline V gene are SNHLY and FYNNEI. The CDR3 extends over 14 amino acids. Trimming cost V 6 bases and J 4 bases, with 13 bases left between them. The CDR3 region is CASRMGHGNQPQHF. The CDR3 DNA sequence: TGTGCCAGCAGGATGGGACACGGTAATCAGCCCCAGCATTTT.

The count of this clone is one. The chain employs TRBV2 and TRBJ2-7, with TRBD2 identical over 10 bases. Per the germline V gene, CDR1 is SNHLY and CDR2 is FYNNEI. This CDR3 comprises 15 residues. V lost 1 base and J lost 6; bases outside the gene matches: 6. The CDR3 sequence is CASSEGRGTSAEQYF. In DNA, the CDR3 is TGTGCCAGCAGTGAAGGGCGGGGGACTAGCGCCGAGCAGTACTTC. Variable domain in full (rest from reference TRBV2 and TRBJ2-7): EPEVTQTPSHQVTQMGQEVILRCVPISNHLYFYWYRQILGQKVEFLVSFYNNEISEKSEIFDDQFSVERPDGSNFTLKIRSTKLEDSAMYFCASSEGRGTSAEQYFGPGTRLTVT.